This paragraph covers one TCR beta chain sequence. The assay was immunoSEQ multiplex PCR, and TCRdb's table has in-frame clones only and misses some. The sample records over 50,000 clones, around 93% being singletons. Per the germline V gene, CDR1 is SEHNR and CDR2 is FQNEAQ (reference sequence). The CDR3 contains 18 residues. Trimming stripped 1 base from V and 1 base from J, with 19 bases between. This sample was included in a study of OX40 agonist ivuxolimab in advanced cancers. This chain joins TRBV7-9 and TRBJ1-1; D remains unclear. The source was CD4+ or CD8+ T cells sorted from blood, collected in a trial of the OX40 agonist ivuxolimab. The TCR comes from an adult with an advanced solid tumor such as melanoma, head and neck, liver or kidney cancer. DNA of the CDR3: TGTGCCAGCAGCTTAGAGGTGTCACAGTTCACGGGGAACACTGAAGCTTTCTTT. Protein product: CASSLEVSQFTGNTEAFF.